This T cell receptor (beta chain) came from a study of Ad26.COV2.S vaccination and SARS-CoV-2 variants. For the study at large: In the study, Ad26.COV2.S was injected intramuscularly once, or twice 56 days apart.

Study-level findings and limits: It was reported that spike-specific CD8+ and CD4+ T cell responses were substantially broad after vaccination. There was a possibility that the TCR breadth and depth analyses underestimated total T cell responses.

Method: immunoSEQ multiplex PCR; TCRdb's copy keeps in-frame clones and lacks some. This sample has about 400,000 clones, with 75% to 90% found just once. Treatment: 15 to 20 received Ad26.COV2.S at low or high dose, single or two shots; 5 received placebo; per-sample allocation not given. Each sample was drawn 63 days after the first injection (of vaccine or placebo). An adult of 18-55 years in Boston served as donor. The count of this clone is one. Its matching antigen is unknown. The sequences come from peripheral blood, collected in a trial of Ad26.COV2.S vaccine versus placebo. The clonotype comes from a person between 18 and 65 years old who received the Ad26.COV2.S COVID-19 vaccine or a placebo.

The CDR3 sequence: CASSSTGGIDDQPQHF. The CDR3 coding sequence is TGTGCCAGCAGTTCCACAGGGGGCATTGACGATCAGCCCCAGCATTTT. The chain is built from TRBV28 and TRBJ1-5; 9 bases map to TRBD1. Germline-derived CDR1 and CDR2 are MDHEN and SYDVKM. With V trimmed by 4 bases and J by 5 bases, 9 bases remained unmatched. The CDR3 covers 16 residues. Full variable domain (rest looked up from reference TRBV28 and TRBJ1-5): DVKVTQSSRYLVKRTGEKVFLECVQDMDHENMFWYRQDPGLGLRLIYFSYDVKMKEKGDIPEGYSVSREKKERFSLILESASTNQTSMYLCASSSTGGIDDQPQHFGDGTRLSIL.